This is a list of T cell receptor beta chains from one sample in a study of shared clonotypes between healthy human individuals. The assay was immunoSEQ multiplex PCR, and TCRdb's table has in-frame clones only and misses some. The sample holds roughly 2.2 million clones, approximately 93% seen once. Input material: naive CD4+ T cells from PBMCs. These receptors all stem from a man aged 18 to 30 in good health. Some clones in this sample may be carry-over from other donors' samples. CDR3s include the opening cysteine and the closing phenylalanine or tryptophan. The order of the fields is clone size, V gene, J gene, D gene, CDR3 protein, CDR3 DNA. A D gene is named only where the DNA matches it firmly. Some rows mark clone size as missing; the rest say once, few, many or name a class of expanded clone.

>-|TRBV2|TRBJ2-1|-
CASSPRGGRGGNEQFF
TGTGCCAGCAGTCCCCGAGGTGGGAGAGGGGGCAATGAGCAGTTCTTC
>-|TRBV7-2|TRBJ1-5|-
CASSLVAANQPQHF
TGTGCCAGCAGCTTAGTGGCCGCTAATCAGCCCCAGCATTTT
>-|TRBV5-5|TRBJ1-4|-
CASSLAGPTNEKLFF
TGTGCCAGCAGCTTAGCAGGGCCCACTAATGAAAAACTGTTTTTT
>-|TRBV27|TRBJ2-3|TRBD2
CASSPGTSGRISTADTQYF
TGTGCCAGCAGTCCGGGGACTAGCGGGAGGATTAGTACTGCAGATACGCAGTATTTT
>-|TRBV20-1|TRBJ2-1|TRBD2
CSAREGAAQFF
TGCAGTGCGCGGGAGGGGGCTGCGCAGTTCTTC
>-|TRBV5-1|TRBJ2-6|-
CASSPSGSGANVLTF
TGCGCCAGCAGTCCTAGTGGCTCTGGGGCCAACGTCCTGACTTTC
>-|TRBV14|TRBJ1-1|-
CASSMSGSRTKAFF
TGTGCCAGCAGCATGTCCGGGAGCAGAACCAAAGCTTTCTTT
>-|TRBV15|TRBJ1-2|TRBD1
CATSSNRGGGYGYTF
TGTGCCACCAGCAGTAACAGGGGGGGAGGCTATGGCTACACCTTC
>-|TRBV28|TRBJ2-7|-
CASRPQGQLGGYEQYF
TGTGCCAGCAGACCTCAAGGACAGCTGGGGGGCTACGAGCAGTACTTC
>-|TRBV7-9|TRBJ2-1|-
CASSLTGLGRGRVNEQFF
TGTGCCAGCAGCTTAACCGGATTAGGCAGGGGCAGGGTCAATGAGCAGTTCTTC
>-|TRBV27|TRBJ2-7|-
CASSLSGVGAYEQYF
TGTGCCAGCAGTTTAAGTGGGGTCGGGGCCTACGAGCAGTACTTC
>-|TRBV6-5|TRBJ2-7|-
CASSYSTGSSSYEQYF
TGTGCCAGCAGTTACTCGACGGGTTCGAGCTCCTACGAGCAGTACTTC
>-|TRBV28|TRBJ1-5|-
CASSLFLRASYGNQPQHF
TGTGCCAGCAGTCTATTCCTGAGGGCGAGCTATGGCAATCAGCCCCAGCATTTT
>-|TRBV7-2|TRBJ2-1|TRBD2
CASSFPRTSGGFYNEQFF
TGTGCCAGCAGCTTTCCCCGTACTAGCGGGGGATTCTACAATGAGCAGTTCTTC
>-|TRBV29-1|TRBJ1-1|-
CSVMGRMNTEAFF
TGCAGCGTGATGGGACGCATGAACACTGAAGCTTTCTTT
>few|TRBV6-1|TRBJ1-5|-
CASSRGQFEQPQHF
TGTGCCAGCAGTCGGGGGCAGTTCGAACAGCCCCAGCATTTT
>once|TRBV30|TRBJ2-1|-
CAWSLQRVYNEQFF
TGTGCCTGGAGTCTTCAGCGGGTGTACAATGAGCAGTTCTTC
>once|TRBV5-4|TRBJ2-1|-
CASSRTPNSYNEQFF
TGTGCCAGCAGCCGGACACCTAACTCCTACAATGAGCAGTTCTTC
>-|TRBV6-5|TRBJ2-7|TRBD1
CASSYSRGQGGYEQYF
TGTGCCAGCAGTTACTCACGGGGACAGGGGGGTTACGAGCAGTACTTC
>-|TRBV25-1|TRBJ1-2|-
CASSAPGRLGGYTF
TGTGCCAGCAGTGCTCCCGGGCGTCTCGGTGGCTACACCTTC
>-|TRBV9|TRBJ2-2|TRBD2
CASSVMRGENTGELFF
TGTGCCAGCAGCGTAATGCGGGGGGAGAACACCGGGGAGCTGTTTTTT
>-|TRBV28|TRBJ1-2|-
CASSFGPGGYTF
TGTGCCAGCAGTTTTGGGCCGGGGGGCTACACCTTC
>-|TRBV5-4|TRBJ1-1|-
CASSLELRVNTEAFF
TGTGCCAGCAGCTTGGAATTGCGGGTGAACACTGAAGCTTTCTTT
>-|TRBV11-2|TRBJ2-3|TRBD2
CASSLSLAGVGTDTQYF
TGTGCCAGCAGCTTAAGCCTAGCGGGAGTGGGGACAGATACGCAGTATTTT
>-|TRBV14|TRBJ2-1|TRBD2
CASSSRLAGGLHEQFF
TGTGCCAGCAGCTCCCGGCTAGCGGGAGGGCTCCATGAGCAGTTCTTC
>-|TRBV7-9|TRBJ2-4|-
CASSLLENIQYF
TGTGCCAGCAGCTTACTAGAAAACATTCAGTACTTC
>-|TRBV4-3|TRBJ2-3|TRBD2
CASSPARDSGRSDTQYF
TGCGCCAGCAGCCCCGCACGTGATAGCGGGAGGTCAGATACGCAGTATTTT
>-|TRBV5-4|TRBJ2-2|TRBD2
CASSLGLAGTGELFF
TGTGCCAGCAGCTTGGGCCTAGCGGGCACCGGGGAGCTGTTTTTT
>once|TRBV28|TRBJ2-7|TRBD2
CASSLPGTSGSYEQYF
TGTGCCAGCAGTTTGCCCGGGACTAGCGGGAGTTACGAGCAGTACTTC
>-|TRBV7-9|TRBJ2-4|-
CARARTGGLVKNIQYF
TGTGCCAGGGCCCGGACAGGAGGGTTAGTCAAAAACATTCAGTACTTC
>-|TRBV2|TRBJ2-5|TRBD2
CASSRNIAGAGETQYF
TGTGCCAGCAGTCGAAATATAGCGGGAGCGGGGGAGACCCAGTACTTC
>-|TRBV5-1|TRBJ1-2|TRBD1
CASSTGGTGNYGYTF
TGCGCCAGCAGCACTGGTGGGACAGGGAACTATGGCTACACCTTC
>-|TRBV6-5|TRBJ2-7|-
CASSLAPTATYEQYF
TGTGCCAGCAGTCTTGCCCCCACTGCGACCTACGAGCAGTACTTC
>-|TRBV30|TRBJ2-5|-
CAWTPVGQETQYF
TGTGCCTGGACCCCGGTTGGCCAAGAGACCCAGTACTTC
>few|TRBV29-1|TRBJ1-1|-
CSVQRPLNTEAFF
TGCAGCGTACAAAGGCCCCTGAACACTGAAGCTTTCTTT
>-|TRBV19|TRBJ2-4|TRBD2
CASSIGLAGGVAKNIQYF
TGTGCCAGTAGTATCGGACTAGCGGGGGGAGTAGCCAAAAACATTCAGTACTTC
>-|TRBV30|TRBJ2-7|-
CAWREEVKQYF
TGTGCCTGGAGAGAGGAGGTTAAGCAGTACTTC
>-|TRBV6-5|TRBJ1-3|TRBD1
CASSPTGVGGNTIYF
TGTGCCAGCAGCCCCACAGGGGTCGGCGGAAACACCATATATTTT
>-|TRBV28|TRBJ2-5|-
CASSPQRETQYF
TGTGCCAGCAGTCCCCAGAGGGAGACCCAGTACTTC
>once|TRBV28|TRBJ1-1|-
CASRGGMNTEAFF
TGTGCCAGCAGGGGGGGCATGAACACTGAAGCTTTCTTT
>-|TRBV6-1|TRBJ2-2|TRBD1
CASSPGQVPGELFF
TGTGCCAGCAGTCCGGGACAGGTGCCCGGGGAGCTGTTTTTT
>-|TRBV18|TRBJ2-6|TRBD1
CASSPGQGASGANVLTF
TGTGCCAGCTCACCAGGACAGGGGGCGAGTGGGGCCAACGTCCTGACTTTC
>-|TRBV5-5|TRBJ2-7|TRBD1
CASSPLTGAEQYF
TGTGCCAGCAGCCCCCTCACAGGGGCCGAGCAGTACTTC
>-|TRBV6-1|TRBJ2-1|-
CASSEAFMSPSYNEQFF
TGTGCCAGCAGTGAAGCATTTATGAGTCCGTCCTACAATGAGCAGTTCTTC
>-|TRBV6-4|TRBJ2-2|-
CASSVGGNTGELFF
TGTGCCAGCTCGGTGGGGGGCAACACCGGGGAGCTGTTTTTT
>-|TRBV4-3|TRBJ2-2|-
CASSQVRQKTGELFF
TGCGCCAGCAGCCAAGTTAGACAGAAGACCGGGGAGCTGTTTTTT
>-|TRBV7-3|TRBJ2-3|TRBD1
CASSKRSGTGGIDTQYF
TGTGCCAGCAGCAAACGATCCGGGACAGGGGGAATAGATACGCAGTATTTT
>-|TRBV5-1|TRBJ1-1|-
CASSLEGWGDSNTEAFF
TGCGCCAGCAGCTTGGAGGGTTGGGGGGACTCCAACACTGAAGCTTTCTTT
>-|TRBV5-6|TRBJ2-7|-
CASSLMEWGPIREQYF
TGTGCCAGCAGCTTGATGGAATGGGGGCCCATCCGCGAGCAGTACTTC
>-|TRBV28|TRBJ1-5|-
CASTYVRGGRQPQHF
TGTGCCAGCACCTACGTTAGGGGCGGAAGACAGCCCCAGCATTTT
>-|TRBV30|TRBJ1-2|-
CAWSTYKRGTNYGYTF
TGTGCCTGGAGTACATACAAAAGGGGTACTAACTATGGCTACACCTTC
>-|TRBV14|TRBJ1-1|-
CASSQGGWYGTEAFF
TGTGCCAGCAGCCAAGGGGGTTGGTATGGCACTGAAGCTTTCTTT
>-|TRBV11-1|TRBJ2-7|-
CASSPPTSYGYEQYF
TGTGCCAGCAGCCCCCCGACTTCTTATGGCTACGAGCAGTACTTC
>-|TRBV7-3|TRBJ2-7|-
CASSPHPWSGEGALEQYF
TGTGCCAGCAGCCCCCACCCGTGGTCCGGGGAAGGGGCCTTGGAGCAGTACTTC